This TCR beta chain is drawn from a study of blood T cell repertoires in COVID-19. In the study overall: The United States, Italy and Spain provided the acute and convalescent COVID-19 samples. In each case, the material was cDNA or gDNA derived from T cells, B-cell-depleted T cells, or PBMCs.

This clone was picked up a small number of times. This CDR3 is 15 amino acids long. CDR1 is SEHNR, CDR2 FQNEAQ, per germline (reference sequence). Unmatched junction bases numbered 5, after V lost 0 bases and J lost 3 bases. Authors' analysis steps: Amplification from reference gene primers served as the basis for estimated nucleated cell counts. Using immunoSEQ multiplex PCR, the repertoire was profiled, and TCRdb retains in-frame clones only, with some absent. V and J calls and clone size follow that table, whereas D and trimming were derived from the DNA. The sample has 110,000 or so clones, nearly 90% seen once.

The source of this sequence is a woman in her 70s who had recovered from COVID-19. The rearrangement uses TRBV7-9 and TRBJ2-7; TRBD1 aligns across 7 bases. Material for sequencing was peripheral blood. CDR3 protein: CASSLAQTGNYEQYF. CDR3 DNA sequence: TGTGCCAGCAGCTTAGCCCAGACAGGGAACTACGAGCAGTACTTC.